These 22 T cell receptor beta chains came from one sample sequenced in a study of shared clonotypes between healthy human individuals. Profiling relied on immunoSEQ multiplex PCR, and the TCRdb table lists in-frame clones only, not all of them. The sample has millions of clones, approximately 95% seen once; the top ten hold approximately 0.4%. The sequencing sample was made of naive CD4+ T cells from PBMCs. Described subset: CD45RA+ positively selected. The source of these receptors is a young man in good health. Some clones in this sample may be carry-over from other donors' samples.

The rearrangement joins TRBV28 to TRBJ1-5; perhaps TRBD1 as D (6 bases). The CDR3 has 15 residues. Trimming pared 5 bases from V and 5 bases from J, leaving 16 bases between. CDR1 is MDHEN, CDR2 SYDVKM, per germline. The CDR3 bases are TGTGCCAGCAGTCCGGCCGGGGGCGGGGATCAGCCCCAGCATTTT. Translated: CASSPAGGGDQPQHF.

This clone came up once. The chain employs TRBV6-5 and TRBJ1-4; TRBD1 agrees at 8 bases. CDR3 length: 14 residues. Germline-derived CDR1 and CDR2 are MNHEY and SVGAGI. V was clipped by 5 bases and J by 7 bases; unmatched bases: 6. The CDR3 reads CASSPRGTGEKLFF. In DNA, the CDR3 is TGTGCCAGCAGTCCCAGGGGGACAGGTGAAAAACTGTTTTTT.

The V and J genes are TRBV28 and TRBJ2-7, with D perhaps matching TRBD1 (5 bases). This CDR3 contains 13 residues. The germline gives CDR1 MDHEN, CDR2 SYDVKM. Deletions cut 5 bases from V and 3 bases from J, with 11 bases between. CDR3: CASSIIDSYEQYF. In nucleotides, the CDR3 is TGTGCCAGCAGTATAATCGACAGCTACGAGCAGTACTTC.

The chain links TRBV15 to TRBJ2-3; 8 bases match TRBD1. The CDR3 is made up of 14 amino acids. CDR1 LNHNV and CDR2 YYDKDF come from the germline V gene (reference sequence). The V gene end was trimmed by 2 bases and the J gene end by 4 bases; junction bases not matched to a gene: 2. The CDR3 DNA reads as TGTGCCACCAGCAGACCAGGGGGCGCAGATACGCAGTATTTT. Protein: CATSRPGGADTQYF.

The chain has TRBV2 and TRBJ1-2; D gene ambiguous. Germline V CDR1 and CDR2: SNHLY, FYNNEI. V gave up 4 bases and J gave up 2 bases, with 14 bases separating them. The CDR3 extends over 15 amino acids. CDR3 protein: CASSGNDLGNYGYTF. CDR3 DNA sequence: TGTGCCAGCAGTGGAAATGACCTCGGGAACTATGGCTACACCTTC.

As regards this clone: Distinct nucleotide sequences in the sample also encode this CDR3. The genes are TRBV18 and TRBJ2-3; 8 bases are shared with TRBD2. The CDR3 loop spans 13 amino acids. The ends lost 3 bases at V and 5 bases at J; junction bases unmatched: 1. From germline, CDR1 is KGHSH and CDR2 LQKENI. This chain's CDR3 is CASSPGTRDTQYF. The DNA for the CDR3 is TGTGCCAGCTCACCGGGGACTAGAGATACGCAGTATTTT.

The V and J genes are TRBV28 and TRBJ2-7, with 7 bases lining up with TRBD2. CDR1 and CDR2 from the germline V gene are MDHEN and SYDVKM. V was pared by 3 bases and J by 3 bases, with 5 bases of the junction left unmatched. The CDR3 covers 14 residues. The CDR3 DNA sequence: TGTGCCAGCAGTTTGGGAGGGGTTGGCTACGAGCAGTACTTC. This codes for CASSLGGVGYEQYF.

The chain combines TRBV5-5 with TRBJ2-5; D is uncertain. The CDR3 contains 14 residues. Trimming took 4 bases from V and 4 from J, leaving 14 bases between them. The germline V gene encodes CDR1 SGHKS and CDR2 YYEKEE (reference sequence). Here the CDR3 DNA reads TGTGCCAGCAGCATGACCCCCTACGGAGAGACCCAGTACTTC. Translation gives CASSMTPYGETQYF.

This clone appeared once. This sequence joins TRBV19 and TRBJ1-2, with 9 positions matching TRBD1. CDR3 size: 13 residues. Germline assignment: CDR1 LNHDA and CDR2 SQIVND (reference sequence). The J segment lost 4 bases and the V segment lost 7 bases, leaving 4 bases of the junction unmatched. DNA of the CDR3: TGTGCCAGTAACGGACAGGGGACCTATGGCTACACCTTC. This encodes CASNGQGTYGYTF.

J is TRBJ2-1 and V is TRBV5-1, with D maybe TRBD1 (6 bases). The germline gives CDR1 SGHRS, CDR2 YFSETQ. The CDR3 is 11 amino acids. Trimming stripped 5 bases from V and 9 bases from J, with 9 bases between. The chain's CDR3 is CASRQGFEQFF. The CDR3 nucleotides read TGCGCCAGCAGACAGGGTTTTGAGCAGTTCTTC. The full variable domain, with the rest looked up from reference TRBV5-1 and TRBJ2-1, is KAGVTQTPRYLIKTRGQQVTLSCSPISGHRSVSWYQQTPGQGLQFLFEYFSETQRNKGNFPGRFSGRQFSNSRSEMNVSTLELGDSALYLCASRQGFEQFFGPGTRLTVL.

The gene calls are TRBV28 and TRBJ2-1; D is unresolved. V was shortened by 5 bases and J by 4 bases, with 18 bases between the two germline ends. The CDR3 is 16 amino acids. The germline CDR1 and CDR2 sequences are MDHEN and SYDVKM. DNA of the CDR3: TGTGCCAGCAGTCCCTTATTAATGACGTCGTACAATGAGCAGTTCTTC. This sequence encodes CASSPLLMTSYNEQFF.

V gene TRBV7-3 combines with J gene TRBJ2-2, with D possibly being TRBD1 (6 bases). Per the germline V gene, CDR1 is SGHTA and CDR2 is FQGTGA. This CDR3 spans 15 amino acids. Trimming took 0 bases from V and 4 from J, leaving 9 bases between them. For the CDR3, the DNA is TGTGCCAGCAGCTTAACGGGGGCTACCACCGGGGAGCTGTTTTTT. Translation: CASSLTGATTGELFF.

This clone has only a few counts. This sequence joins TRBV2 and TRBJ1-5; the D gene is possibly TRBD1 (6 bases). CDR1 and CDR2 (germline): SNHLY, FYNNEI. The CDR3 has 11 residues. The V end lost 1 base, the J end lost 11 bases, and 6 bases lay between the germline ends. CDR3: CASSEEGAQHF. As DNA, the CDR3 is TGTGCCAGCAGTGAAGAGGGGGCCCAGCATTTT.

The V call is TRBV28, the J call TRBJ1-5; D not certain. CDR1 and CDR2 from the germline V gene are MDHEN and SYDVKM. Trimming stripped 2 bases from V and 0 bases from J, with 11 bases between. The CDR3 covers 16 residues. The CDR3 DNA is TGTGCCAGCAGTTTAGTAGTGAGTTATAGCAATCAGCCCCAGCATTTT. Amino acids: CASSLVVSYSNQPQHF.

The CDR3 loop is CASSAQSSYEQYF. The CDR3 region has the DNA TGTGCCAGCAGTGCCCAGAGCTCCTACGAGCAGTACTTC. The V and J genes are TRBV28 and TRBJ2-7; no clear D gene. The ends were cut back, 5 bases at V and 0 bases at J, with 8 bases in the middle. Germline V gives CDR1 MDHEN, CDR2 SYDVKM. There are 13 residues in the CDR3.

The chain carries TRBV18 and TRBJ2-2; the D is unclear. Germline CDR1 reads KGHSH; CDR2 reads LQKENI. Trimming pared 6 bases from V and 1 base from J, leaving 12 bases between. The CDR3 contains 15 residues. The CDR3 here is CASSLSQENTGELFF. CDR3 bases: TGTGCCAGCTCCCTTTCCCAGGAGAACACCGGGGAGCTGTTTTTT.

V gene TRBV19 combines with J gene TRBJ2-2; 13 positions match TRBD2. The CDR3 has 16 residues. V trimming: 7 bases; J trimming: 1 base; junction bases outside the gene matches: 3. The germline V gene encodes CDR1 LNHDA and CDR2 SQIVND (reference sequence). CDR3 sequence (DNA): TGTGCCAGTACAACTAGCGGGAGGGGGAACACCGGGGAGCTGTTTTTT. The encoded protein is CASTTSGRGNTGELFF.

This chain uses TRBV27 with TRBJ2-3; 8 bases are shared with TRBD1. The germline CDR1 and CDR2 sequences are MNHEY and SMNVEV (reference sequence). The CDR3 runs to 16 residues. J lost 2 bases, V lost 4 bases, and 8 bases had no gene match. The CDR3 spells CASSYNRDRPTDTQYF. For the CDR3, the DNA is TGTGCCAGCAGTTACAACCGGGACAGGCCCACAGATACGCAGTATTTT.

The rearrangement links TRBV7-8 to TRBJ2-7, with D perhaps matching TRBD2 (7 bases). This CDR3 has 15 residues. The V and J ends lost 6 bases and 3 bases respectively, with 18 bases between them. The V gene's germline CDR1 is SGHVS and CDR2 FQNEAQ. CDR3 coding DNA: TGTGCCAGCAGGGCGAGGGGAGGGGGAGGCTACGAGCAGTACTTC. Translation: CASRARGGGGYEQYF.

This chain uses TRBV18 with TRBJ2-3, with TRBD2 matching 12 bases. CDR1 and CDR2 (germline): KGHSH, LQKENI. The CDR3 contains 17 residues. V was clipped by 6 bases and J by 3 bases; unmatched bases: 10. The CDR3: CASSRLAGGPRTDTQYF. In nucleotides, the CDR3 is TGTGCCAGCTCGCGTCTAGCGGGAGGGCCTAGGACAGATACGCAGTATTTT. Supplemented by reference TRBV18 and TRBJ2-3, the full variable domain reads NAGVMQNPRHLVRRRGQEARLRCSPMKGHSHVYWYRQLPEEGLKFMVYLQKENIIDESGMPKERFSAEFPKEGPSILRIQQVVRGDSAAYFCASSRLAGGPRTDTQYFGPGTRLTVL.

CDR3 coding DNA: TGTGCCAGCAGTGAACCCAGGCCCTCCCATGGGGTCACCCAGTACTTC. Amino acid sequence: CASSEPRPSHGVTQYF. V gene TRBV6-1 combines with J gene TRBJ2-5, with D unclear. The CDR3 runs 16 residues. Deletions cut 2 bases from V and 8 bases from J, with 21 bases between. The germline CDR1 and CDR2 sequences are MNHNS and SASEGT.

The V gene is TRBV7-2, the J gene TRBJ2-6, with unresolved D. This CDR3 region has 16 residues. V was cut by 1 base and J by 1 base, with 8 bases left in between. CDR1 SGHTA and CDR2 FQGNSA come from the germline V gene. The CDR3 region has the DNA TGTGCCAGCAGCTTAGTCGTACTTTCTGGGGCCAACGTCCTGACTTTC. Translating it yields CASSLVVLSGANVLTF.